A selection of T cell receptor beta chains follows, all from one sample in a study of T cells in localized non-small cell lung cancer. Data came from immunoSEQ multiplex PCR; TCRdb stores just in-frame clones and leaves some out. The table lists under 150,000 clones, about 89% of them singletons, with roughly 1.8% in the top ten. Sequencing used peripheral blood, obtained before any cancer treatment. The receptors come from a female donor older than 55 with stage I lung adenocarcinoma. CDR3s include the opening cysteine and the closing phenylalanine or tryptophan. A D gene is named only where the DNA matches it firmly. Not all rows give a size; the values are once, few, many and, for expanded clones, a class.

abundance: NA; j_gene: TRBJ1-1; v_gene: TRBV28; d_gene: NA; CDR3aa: CASSLVGQGARYSF; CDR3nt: NA
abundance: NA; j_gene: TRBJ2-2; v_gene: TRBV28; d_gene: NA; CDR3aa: CATAAPGPGYTGELFF; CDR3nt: TGTGCCACCGCCGCTCCCGGACCGGGGTACACCGGGGAGCTGTTTTTT
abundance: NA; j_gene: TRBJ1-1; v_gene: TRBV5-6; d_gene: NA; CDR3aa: CASSMNTEAFF; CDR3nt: TGTGCCAGCAGCATGAACACTGAAGCTTTCTTT
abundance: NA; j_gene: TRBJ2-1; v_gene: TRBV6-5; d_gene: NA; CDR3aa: CASSYYQGSRGVQFF; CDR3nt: TGTGCCAGCAGTTACTATCAGGGTTCAAGGGGGGTGCAGTTCTTC
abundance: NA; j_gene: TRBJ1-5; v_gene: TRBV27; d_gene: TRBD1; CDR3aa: CASSLEGTGFGQPQHF; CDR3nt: TGTGCCAGCAGTTTAGAGGGGACAGGGTTCGGTCAGCCCCAGCATTTT
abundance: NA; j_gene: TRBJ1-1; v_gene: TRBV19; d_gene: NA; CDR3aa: CASTSVTEAFF; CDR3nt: TGTGCCAGTACCTCAGTAACTGAAGCTTTCTTT
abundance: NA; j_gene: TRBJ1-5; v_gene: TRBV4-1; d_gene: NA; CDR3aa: CASSLGHGGPEPQHF; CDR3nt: TGCGCCAGCAGCCTGGGTCATGGGGGCCCGGAGCCCCAGCATTTT
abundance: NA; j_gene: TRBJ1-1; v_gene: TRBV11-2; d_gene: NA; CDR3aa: CASSRSTANTEAFF; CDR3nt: TGTGCCAGCAGCCGAAGTACAGCGAACACTGAAGCTTTCTTT
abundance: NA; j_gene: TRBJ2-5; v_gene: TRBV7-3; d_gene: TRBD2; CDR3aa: CASSLTASGETQYF; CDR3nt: TGTGCCAGCAGCTTAACAGCTAGCGGGGAGACCCAGTACTTC
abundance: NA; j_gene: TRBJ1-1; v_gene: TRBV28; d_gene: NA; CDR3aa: CASSFRGAYTEAFF; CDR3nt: TGTGCCAGCAGTTTTCGGGGGGCGTACACTGAAGCTTTCTTT
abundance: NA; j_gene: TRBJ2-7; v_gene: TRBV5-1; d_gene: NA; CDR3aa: CASSLGQASTLISYEQYF; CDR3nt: TGCGCCAGCAGCTTGGGACAGGCGTCAACCCTAATATCCTACGAGCAGTACTTC
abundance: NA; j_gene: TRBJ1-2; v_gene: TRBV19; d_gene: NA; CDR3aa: CASTALDGYTF; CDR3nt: TGTGCCAGTACCGCCCTTGATGGCTACACCTTC
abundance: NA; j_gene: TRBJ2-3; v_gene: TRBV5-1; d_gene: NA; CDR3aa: CASSLKGAPTDTQYF; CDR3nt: TGCGCCAGCAGCTTAAAGGGAGCCCCCACAGATACGCAGTATTTT
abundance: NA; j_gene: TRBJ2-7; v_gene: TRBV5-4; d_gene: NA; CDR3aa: CASSSGSYEQYF; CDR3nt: TGTGCCAGCAGCTCTGGGAGTTACGAGCAGTACTTC
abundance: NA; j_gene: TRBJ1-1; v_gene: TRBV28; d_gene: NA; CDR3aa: CASSLGGGQREAFF; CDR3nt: TGTGCCAGCAGTTTAGGCGGGGGGCAACGTGAAGCTTTCTTT
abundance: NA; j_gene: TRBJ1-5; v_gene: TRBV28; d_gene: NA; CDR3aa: CASVPGRSQPQHF; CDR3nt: TGTGCCAGCGTCCCGGGACGATCTCAGCCCCAGCATTTT
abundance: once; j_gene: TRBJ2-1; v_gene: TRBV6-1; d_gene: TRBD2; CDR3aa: CASSELPSGFNEQFF; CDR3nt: TGTGCCAGCAGTGAACTTCCTAGCGGCTTCAATGAGCAGTTCTTC
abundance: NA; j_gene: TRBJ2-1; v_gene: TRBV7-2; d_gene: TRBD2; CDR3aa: CASSLRGLAGGQFF; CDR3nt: TGTGCCAGCAGCTTGAGGGGACTAGCGGGAGGCCAGTTCTTC
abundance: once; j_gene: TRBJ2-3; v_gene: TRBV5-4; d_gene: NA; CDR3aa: CASSSAFRTGSTDTQYF; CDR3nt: TGTGCCAGCAGCTCTGCCTTTAGAACAGGTAGCACAGATACGCAGTATTTT
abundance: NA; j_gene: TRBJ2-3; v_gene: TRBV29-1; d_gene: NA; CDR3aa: CSVESTQGDTQYF; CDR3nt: TGCAGCGTTGAAAGTACTCAGGGGGATACGCAGTATTTT
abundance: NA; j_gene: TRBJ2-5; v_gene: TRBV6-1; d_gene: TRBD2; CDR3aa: CASSEAVAGGQETQYF; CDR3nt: TGTGCCAGCAGTGAAGCCGTAGCGGGGGGCCAAGAGACCCAGTACTTC
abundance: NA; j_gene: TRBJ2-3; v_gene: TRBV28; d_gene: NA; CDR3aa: CASTRGVSRWYF; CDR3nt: TGTGCCAGCACCCGGGGCGTAAGTCGGTGGTATTTT
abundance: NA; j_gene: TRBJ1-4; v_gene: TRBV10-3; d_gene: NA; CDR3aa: CAISDTKPVGEKLFF; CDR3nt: TGTGCCATCAGTGATACGAAACCGGTGGGTGAAAAACTGTTTTTT
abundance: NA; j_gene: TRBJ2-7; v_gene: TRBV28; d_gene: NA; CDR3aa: CASSLWPTTYEQYF; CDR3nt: TGTGCCAGCAGTTTATGGCCCACAACCTACGAGCAGTACTTC
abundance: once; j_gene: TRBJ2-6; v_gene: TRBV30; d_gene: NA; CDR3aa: CAWRGVEGSSGANVLTF; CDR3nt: TGTGCCTGGAGAGGAGTTGAAGGGAGCTCTGGGGCCAACGTCCTGACTTTC